The rows below give T cell receptor beta chains drawn from one sample of a study of blood T cell repertoires in COVID-19. Measured with immunoSEQ multiplex PCR; TCRdb has only the in-frame clones, and not every one. The sample yields 200,000 or so clones, approximately 80% seen once. Sequences were obtained from peripheral blood. The receptors stem from a human donor with acute or convalescent COVID-19. The donor label of this sample is uncertain. The CDR3 runs from the conserved cysteine through the conserved F or W. The D gene is left open where the match is weak. Clone size is not always given. Where it is, it says once, few, many or a class for expanded clones.

TRBJ2-1 | once | TRBV6-6 | - | CASSPPLSSGVGDEQFF | TGTGCCAGCAGTCCCCCGTTAAGTAGCGGCGTTGGGGATGAGCAGTTCTTC
TRBJ2-7 | - | TRBV5-6 | TRBD1 | CASTGSARGPYEQYF | TGTGCCAGCACGGGGTCAGCCAGGGGGCCTTACGAGCAGTACTTC
TRBJ2-1 | - | TRBV2 | TRBD2 | CASRRTSGSTYNEQFF | TGTGCCAGCAGACGGACTAGCGGGAGTACCTACAATGAGCAGTTCTTC
TRBJ1-1 | - | TRBV10-3 | - | CASSTGNTEAFF | TGTGCCAGTTCGACAGGGAACACTGAAGCTTTCTTT
TRBJ1-3 | few | TRBV5-1 | TRBD1 | CASSLGQGDSGNTIYF | TGCGCCAGCAGCTTGGGACAGGGGGACTCTGGAAACACCATATATTTT
TRBJ2-1 | - | TRBV4-1 | - | CASSQGTGGDNEQFF | TGCGCCAGCAGCCAAGGTACAGGGGGGGACAATGAGCAGTTCTTC
TRBJ1-1 | - | TRBV5-6 | - | CASSLRTSGGAFF | TGTGCCAGCAGCCTAAGGACCTCCGGAGGGGCTTTCTTT
TRBJ2-1 | few | TRBV7-9 | - | CASSFRTAEQFF | TGTGCCAGCAGTTTCCGGACTGCCGAGCAGTTCTTC
TRBJ1-6 | - | TRBV27 | - | CASSFTGLNNSPLHF | TGTGCCAGCAGTTTCACAGGGTTGAATAATTCACCCCTCCACTTT
TRBJ2-5 | few | TRBV6-2/TRBV6-3 | - | CASSYYGTQQETQYF | TGTGCCAGCAGTTACTATGGGACTCAGCAAGAGACCCAGTACTTC
TRBJ2-4 | - | TRBV6-2/TRBV6-3 | - | CASSSPLLVLAKNIQYF | TGTGCCAGCAGTTCGCCATTACTAGTTCTAGCCAAAAACATTCAGTACTTC
TRBJ2-6 | - | TRBV3-1/TRBV3-2 | - | CASSQRWLESNVLTF | TGTGCCAGCAGCCAACGGTGGTTGGAGTCCAACGTCCTGACTTTC
TRBJ2-6 | - | TRBV27 | - | CASSPVRSGANVLTF | TGTGCCAGCAGCCCGGTCCGCTCTGGGGCCAACGTCCTGACTTTC
TRBJ2-3 | - | TRBV5-4 | - | CASSSGITDTQYF | TGTGCCAGCAGCTCGGGGATCACAGATACGCAGTATTTT
TRBJ1-5 | - | TRBV6-5 | - | CASSMDFSNQPQHF | TGTGCCAGCAGTATGGACTTTAGCAATCAGCCCCAGCATTTT
TRBJ1-1 | once | TRBV7-2 | TRBD1 | CASSFDRGRTEAFF | TGTGCCAGCAGCTTCGACAGGGGCAGGACTGAAGCTTTCTTT
TRBJ2-7 | few | TRBV6-5 | - | CASSSKGISYEQYF | TGTGCCAGCAGTTCTAAGGGGATTTCCTACGAGCAGTACTTC